The 2 T cell receptor beta chains below were found in one sample sequenced in a study of cytomegalovirus exposure and HLA in healthy donors. Amplification used 60 Vbeta primers and 13 Jbeta primers. This table comes from immunoSEQ multiplex PCR, and its TCRdb copy is limited to in-frame clones, with some not included. The table lists approximately 100,000 clones, roughly 10% of them singletons. The sample comprised PBMCs. The receptors originated from a man between 45 and 60 years old in good health and CMV-seropositive.

This clone has just a few counts. The rearrangement links TRBV7-9 to TRBJ2-7, with 15 bases lining up with TRBD2. This CDR3 is built from 19 residues. The V gene end was trimmed by 5 bases and the J gene end by 3 bases; junction bases not matched to a gene: 14. Germline values: CDR1 SEHNR, CDR2 FQNEAQ (reference sequence). In nucleotides, the CDR3 is TGTGCCAGCAGCGCCCCCCCGGGACTAGCGGGAGGAGGTAACTACGAGCAGTACTTC. Translating gives CASSAPPGLAGGGNYEQYF.

The rearrangement uses TRBV19 and TRBJ2-5, with 8 bases identical to TRBD2. The CDR3 is made up of 15 amino acids. The trim removed 3 bases at V and 5 bases at J, leaving 8 bases unmatched. In germline, CDR1 is LNHDA, CDR2 SQIVND (reference sequence). In nucleotides, the CDR3 is TGTGCCAGTAGTATCGGGGGGGGTAAGGGGGAGACCCAGTACTTC. Its translation is CASSIGGGKGETQYF.